This TCR beta chain emerged from a study of cytomegalovirus exposure and HLA in healthy donors. PCR involved 60 Vbeta and 13 Jbeta primers. TCRdb keeps only in-frame clones here, not all; method: immunoSEQ multiplex PCR. The sample lists roughly 99,000 clones, around 80% occurring once. Trimming removed 2 bases from V and 3 bases from J, with 14 bases in between. Germline loops: CDR1 LGHNA, CDR2 YNFKEQ. The CDR3 runs to 15 residues. This clone was detected only a few times. The TCR comes from a man in his sixties in good health and CMV-seropositive. The rearrangement joins TRBV4-2 to TRBJ2-7; D is unresolved. Sample: PBMCs. CDR3 protein: CASSQSVTTNYEQYF. The DNA for the CDR3 is TGTGCCAGCAGCCAAAGTGTCACTACCAACTACGAGCAGTACTTC.